Below are 18 T cell receptor beta chains sequenced from a single sample in a study of cytomegalovirus exposure and HLA in healthy donors. The study ran its PCR with 60 Vbeta and 13 Jbeta primers. Clones were sequenced by immunoSEQ multiplex PCR, and TCRdb holds only the in-frame ones, with some missing. The sample has 100,000 to 140,000 clones, more than 65% seen once. Source material: PBMCs. The receptor set was obtained from a man aged 25 to 45 in good health and CMV-seronegative.

This clone occurred a few times. One end of the junction fails to match germline, which may point to a read error. The CDR3 nucleotides read TGTGCTAGCAGCGACCCTACTACCAGTGAGCAGTTCTTC. Translated: CASSDPTTSEQFF. The chain links TRBV7-7 to TRBJ2-1; D not certain. The length of the CDR3 is 13 residues. The germline gives CDR1 SSHAT, CDR2 FNYEAQ (reference sequence).

This clone was counted a few times. The gene calls are TRBV5-1 and TRBJ1-1; the match to TRBD1 covers 7 bases. Germline lookup yields CDR1 SGHRS and CDR2 YFSETQ. With V trimmed by 4 bases and J by 2 bases, 8 bases remained unmatched. This CDR3 spans 15 amino acids. CDR3 residues: CASSILTGANTEAFF. The CDR3 region has the DNA TGCGCCAGCAGCATCCTAACAGGGGCAAACACTGAAGCTTTCTTT. Using reference TRBV5-1 and TRBJ1-1 for the parts outside the CDR3, the full variable domain is KAGVTQTPRYLIKTRGQQVTLSCSPISGHRSVSWYQQTPGQGLQFLFEYFSETQRNKGNFPGRFSGRQFSNSRSEMNVSTLELGDSALYLCASSILTGANTEAFFGQGTRLTVV.

The rearrangement uses TRBV18 and TRBJ1-3; the match to TRBD1 covers 8 bases. This CDR3 has 14 amino acids. Germline assignment: CDR1 KGHSH and CDR2 LQKENI. V dropped 5 bases and J dropped 4; count of bases not matched to a gene: 4. CDR3: CASSSTGVGNTIYF. CDR3 nucleotides: TGTGCCAGCTCATCGACAGGGGTCGGAAACACCATATATTTT.

In this sample, this clone turned up once. This sequence joins TRBV4-2 and TRBJ2-7; D unresolved. V was trimmed by 3 bases and J by 7 bases, leaving 10 bases between them. The CDR3 consists of 12 residues. The germline gives CDR1 LGHNA, CDR2 YNFKEQ. CDR3 nucleotide sequence: TGTGCCAGCAGCCAGCCAAACGGGGAGCAGTACTTC. Its protein product is CASSQPNGEQYF.

The chain employs TRBV18 and TRBJ2-3, with TRBD1 as a possible D gene (6 bases). V was pared by 3 bases and J by 4 bases, with 11 bases between. Looked up from germline, CDR1 is KGHSH and CDR2 is LQKENI. The CDR3 consists of 14 residues. This CDR3 is CASSPPGAADTQYF. In DNA, the CDR3 is TGTGCCAGCTCACCCCCAGGGGCTGCAGATACGCAGTATTTT.

This clone came up a few times. The chain combines TRBV19 with TRBJ2-5; 7 bases are shared with TRBD1. The length of the CDR3 is 13 residues. CDR1 and CDR2 (germline): LNHDA, SQIVND (reference sequence). The V and J ends lost 3 bases and 7 bases, in that order; junction bases with no gene match: 5. Here the CDR3 reads CASSMGQRGTQYF. The CDR3 DNA reads TGTGCCAGTAGTATGGGACAGAGGGGGACCCAGTACTTC. Full variable domain (missing parts from reference TRBV19 and TRBJ2-5): DGGITQSPKYLFRKEGQNVTLSCEQNLNHDAMYWYRQDPGQGLRLIYYSQIVNDFQKGDIAEGYSVSREKKESFPLTVTSAQKNPTAFYLCASSMGQRGTQYFGPGTRLLVL.

The chain combines TRBV5-8 with TRBJ2-7; 7 nucleotides match TRBD1. The CDR3 has 17 residues. V was clipped by 4 bases and J by 1 base; unmatched bases: 14. The V gene's germline CDR1 is SGHTS and CDR2 YDEGEE. CDR3 sequence (DNA): TGTGCCAGCAGCGTCGTCTTCCCCGGGACAGAGTCCTACGAGCAGTACTTC. Its translation: CASSVVFPGTESYEQYF.

The chain couples TRBV5-6 to TRBJ2-2; 8 bases line up with TRBD2. V shed 2 bases and J 3 bases; nucleotides not matched to a gene: 6. Germline V gene lookup returns CDR1 SGHDT and CDR2 YYEEEE. This CDR3 comprises 16 residues. CDR3 loop: CASSFSGTRHTGELFF. The CDR3 DNA follows: TGTGCCAGCAGCTTCTCCGGGACTAGACACACCGGGGAGCTGTTTTTT.

This clone was seen a few times. This chain links TRBV7-3 with TRBJ1-4, with 8 bases lining up with TRBD1. This CDR3 is built from 16 residues. V gave up 5 bases and J gave up 6 bases; unmatched junction bases: 11. Looked up from germline, CDR1 is SGHTA and CDR2 is FQGTGA. The CDR3 sequence is CASSTRRDRPHEKLFF. The CDR3 nucleotides read TGTGCCAGCAGCACCCGCCGGGACAGGCCGCATGAAAAACTGTTTTTT.

The CDR3 region has the DNA TGTGCTAGTGGTGTCGGGACAGGGGGACCTGGGGCCAACGTCCTGACTTTC. Its translation is CASGVGTGGPGANVLTF. This sequence joins TRBV12-5 and TRBJ2-6; 11 bases agree with TRBD1. CDR3 length equals 17 residues. V was pared by 5 bases and J by 2 bases, with 5 bases of the junction left unmatched. CDR1 is LGHNT, CDR2 FRNRAP, per germline.

The chain has TRBV2 and TRBJ2-2; D not resolved. CDR1 is SNHLY and CDR2 is FYNNEI in the germline V gene. The CDR3 has 14 amino acids. V lost 8 bases and J lost 6, with 16 bases in between. CDR3 protein: CASSSDPASGELFF. The CDR3, as DNA: TGTGCCAGCTCGAGCGACCCAGCATCCGGGGAGCTGTTTTTT.

The chain joins TRBV30 to TRBJ1-4; D unclear. Trimming removed 3 bases from V and 7 bases from J, with 12 bases in between. This CDR3 contains 13 residues. Germline loops: CDR1 GTSNPN, CDR2 SVGIG (reference sequence). The CDR3 reads CAWSGIPIEKLFF. CDR3 nucleotides: TGTGCCTGGAGCGGGATACCAATTGAAAAACTGTTTTTT.

This clone was detected only a few times. The CDR3: CASSWAIQGYEQYF. The DNA of the CDR3 is TGTGCCAGCAGTTGGGCCATACAGGGCTACGAGCAGTACTTC. The rearrangement links TRBV27 to TRBJ2-7; D possibly corresponds to TRBD1 (6 bases). The CDR3 is made up of 14 amino acids. Between the trimmed V and J ends, which lost 4 bases and 3 bases, there was a span of 13 bases. Germline CDR1 MNHEY, CDR2 SMNVEV (reference sequence).

This chain joins TRBV25-1 and TRBJ2-3, with a weak D call TRBD1 (5 bases). The CDR3 is 15 residues long. The V gene's germline CDR1 is MGHDK and CDR2 SYGVNS. Trimming removed 4 bases at V and 2 bases at J, with 13 bases between. The CDR3 DNA reads as TGTGCCAGCAGTGCCTTCCAGGGCCACACAGATACGCAGTATTTT. Its protein is CASSAFQGHTDTQYF.

The chain employs TRBV11-3 and TRBJ2-1; 8 nucleotides match TRBD2. J was trimmed by 2 bases and V by 3 bases; bases with no gene match: 3. The CDR3 contains 15 residues. Germline V gene sequence: CDR1 SGHNT, CDR2 YENEEA. The DNA for the CDR3 is TGTGCCAGCAGCTTCGGGGGGGCCGCCTACAATGAGCAGTTCTTC. Encoded protein: CASSFGGAAYNEQFF.

Comment on this clone: A read error may explain this, as a much larger clone is one base away. The chain uses TRBV4-2 and TRBJ2-1, with TRBD2 matching over 11 bases. With 4 bases clipped from V and 4 bases from J, the junction kept 3 bases outside the gene matches. CDR3 length: 15 amino acids. The V gene's germline CDR1 is LGHNA and CDR2 YNFKEQ. The CDR3 DNA sequence: TGTGCCAGCAGCCCAACTAGCGGGGGATACAATGAGCAGTTCTTC. Its protein product is CASSPTSGGYNEQFF.

This chain joins TRBV16 and TRBJ2-6, with D unresolved. The CDR3 has 13 amino acids. Germline V gene sequence: CDR1 KGHSY, CDR2 FQNENV. Trimming removed 5 bases at V and 2 bases at J, with 4 bases between. In DNA form, the CDR3 reads TGTGCCAGCAGCGCGACTGGGGCCAACGTCCTGACTTTC. It codes for CASSATGANVLTF.

V usage is TRBV7-8 and J usage is TRBJ2-1; D ambiguous. Germline CDR1 SGHVS, CDR2 FQNEAQ. There are 15 residues in the CDR3. The V end was cut by 1 base, the J end by 5 bases, with 12 bases between. This CDR3 reads CASSLGYARDNEQFF. The CDR3 bases are TGTGCCAGCAGCTTAGGATACGCTCGAGACAATGAGCAGTTCTTC.